Below, 16 T cell receptor beta chains from the same sample are listed, as sequenced in a study of T cells after posttransplantation cyclophosphamide (TCRdb year 2016). Library creation used the immunoSEQ multiplex PCR assay. TCRdb's version of the immuneACCESS table is confined to in-frame rearrangements and falls short of the full clone set. An unresolved V gene accounts for under half of the shortfall where checked; the remainder is of unknown origin. Across this sample, more than 20,000 clones were tabulated and none appeared just once. The ten largest clonotypes hold 1.5% of the sample. The sequencing input was PBMCs. These receptors came from a man in his fifties in good health, CMV-negative, and a related stem cell transplant donor.

This clone was seen ten or more times. The V gene is TRBV14, the J gene TRBJ2-7, with a weak D call TRBD1 (6 bases). The CDR3 is 13 residues long. Germline CDR1 SGHDN, CDR2 FVKESK. V gave up 2 bases and J gave up 9 bases, with 14 bases separating them. CDR3: CASSQQDSTGQYF. The CDR3 DNA sequence: TGTGCCAGCAGCCAACAGGACAGTACGGGGCAGTACTTC.

This clone was detected many times. The chain uses TRBV13 and TRBJ2-7, with D uncertain. The CDR3 covers 13 residues. The V and J ends lost 3 bases and 2 bases respectively, with 8 bases between them. The germline V gene encodes CDR1 PRHDT and CDR2 FYEKMQ (reference sequence). The DNA of the CDR3 is TGTGCCAGCAGCTTTGGCACCCCCTACGAGCAGTACTTC. Amino acids: CASSFGTPYEQYF.

V gene TRBV6-1 combines with J gene TRBJ1-2; D is unresolved. This CDR3 spans 11 amino acids. The ends were cut back, 6 bases at V and 8 bases at J, with 10 bases in the middle. Germline lookup yields CDR1 MNHNS and CDR2 SASEGT. The DNA of the CDR3 is TGTGCCAGCAGCAATCATCGGGGCTACACCTTC. Its translation is CASSNHRGYTF.

There are many counts of this clone. The gene calls are TRBV6-6 and TRBJ2-5; tentatively, D is TRBD1 (5 bases). Germline lookup yields CDR1 MNHNY and CDR2 SVGAGI (reference sequence). The CDR3 totals 14 residues. The V gene lost 0 bases and the J gene lost 9 bases, with 14 bases spanning the gap. CDR3 residues: CASSYSLQGGAQYF. As DNA, the CDR3 is TGTGCCAGCAGTTACTCGTTGCAGGGTGGGGCCCAGTACTTC.

Ten or more counts support this clone. The gene calls are TRBV9 and TRBJ1-1; 8 positions match TRBD1. This CDR3 region has 14 residues. Losses at the gene ends were 0 bases for V and 6 bases for J; bases not matched to a gene: 4. CDR1 and CDR2 (germline): SGDLS, YYNGEE. The CDR3 bases are TGTGCCAGCAGCGTAGGGGCAGGGGGCCCTGAAGCTTTCTTT. Its translation is CASSVGAGGPEAFF.

This clone was seen many times. The rearrangement links TRBV2 to TRBJ2-1, with D tentatively TRBD1 (6 bases). V was clipped by 6 bases and J by 4 bases, with 16 bases between them. Germline V gene sequence: CDR1 SNHLY, CDR2 FYNNEI. This CDR3 region has 15 residues. CDR3 loop: CASRTGTTGYNEQFF. The CDR3 DNA is TGTGCCAGCAGGACCGGGACAACGGGATACAATGAGCAGTTCTTC.

This clone was seen repeatedly, ten times or more. V usage is TRBV30 and J usage is TRBJ2-7; 9 bases agree with TRBD2. V lost 1 base to trimming and J lost 5 bases; unmatched junction nucleotides: 6. The CDR3 consists of 14 residues. Looked up from germline, CDR1 is GTSNPN and CDR2 is SVGIG (reference sequence). The CDR3 DNA reads as TGTGCCTGGAGTGAGGGTAGCGGGAGCGACGAGCAGTACTTC. It is translated as CAWSEGSGSDEQYF.

This clone was detected ten times or more. V gene TRBV7-9 combines with J gene TRBJ1-1; the D is unclear. This CDR3 region has 13 residues. V was clipped by 6 bases and J by 10 bases, with 18 bases between them. Germline V gives CDR1 SEHNR, CDR2 FQNEAQ (reference sequence). The CDR3 DNA is TGTGCCAGCAGTCGACCGGGGATTTTGGGAGCTTTCTTT. Translating it yields CASSRPGILGAFF. The full variable domain, with the rest looked up from reference TRBV7-9 and TRBJ1-1, is DTGVSQNPRHKITKRGQNVTFRCDPISEHNRLYWYRQTLGQGPEFLTYFQNEAQLEKSRLLSDRFSAERPKGSFSTLEIQRTEQGDSAMYLCASSRPGILGAFFGQGTRLTVV.

This clone was detected ten times or more. J is TRBJ2-5 and V is TRBV30, with 15 bases aligning to TRBD2. The junction had 8 bases not matched to a gene; V was cut back by 1 base and J by 11 bases. Germline V CDR1 and CDR2: GTSNPN, SVGIG (reference sequence). The CDR3 covers 15 residues. Here the CDR3 DNA reads TGTGCCTGGAGTGGACTCGGACTAGCGGGGGGGCTTCAGTACTTC. As protein: CAWSGLGLAGGLQYF.

The sample holds many counts of this clone. The rearrangement links TRBV6-1 to TRBJ2-7; no firm D call. This CDR3 has 12 residues. Germline CDR1 is MNHNS and CDR2 is SASEGT. Trimming cost V 5 bases and J 3 bases, with 8 bases left between them. CDR3 nucleotide sequence: TGTGCCAGCAGTCCTTTCTTCTACGAGCAGTACTTC. Amino acid sequence: CASSPFFYEQYF.

This clone was counted at least ten times. The J gene is TRBJ1-5, the V gene TRBV19, with TRBD1 as a possible D gene (6 bases). Germline V gene lookup returns CDR1 LNHDA and CDR2 SQIVND (reference sequence). With 10 bases removed from V and 0 bases from J, the gap between germline ends came to 16 bases. The CDR3 extends over 15 amino acids. CDR3 loop: CAISDRSYSNQPQHF. DNA for the CDR3: TGTGCCATCTCCGACAGGAGCTATAGCAATCAGCCCCAGCATTTT.

Ten or more counts support this clone. This chain links TRBV18 with TRBJ2-4, with no clear D. From germline, CDR1 is KGHSH and CDR2 LQKENI. The CDR3 totals 13 residues. Trimming removed 3 bases from V and 9 bases from J, with 12 bases in between. The CDR3 DNA is TGTGCCAGCTCACCTGAGGAGTTGGGCATTCAGTACTTC. This sequence encodes CASSPEELGIQYF.

This clone was counted ten times or more. This sequence joins TRBV6-5 and TRBJ1-2; D unclear. Germline lookup yields CDR1 MNHEY and CDR2 SVGAGI. The CDR3 consists of 14 residues. V shed 6 bases and J shed 7 bases, with 18 bases lying between them. The CDR3 loop reads CASRISGPLGGYTF. The CDR3 region has the DNA TGTGCCAGCAGGATCAGCGGCCCCTTAGGTGGCTACACCTTC.

This clone has ten or more counts. The rearrangement joins TRBV6-5 to TRBJ2-7; no reliable D call. The CDR3 extends over 14 amino acids. Germline assignment: CDR1 MNHEY and CDR2 SVGAGI. The V end was cut by 6 bases, the J end by 2 bases, with 14 bases between. This CDR3 reads CASRLDRPPYEQYF. The CDR3 bases are TGTGCCAGCAGGCTAGATCGGCCCCCCTACGAGCAGTACTTC.

This clone was observed at least ten times. The chain carries TRBV30 and TRBJ1-5, with 10 bases matching TRBD1. CDR3 length: 17 amino acids. The V gene's germline CDR1 is GTSNPN and CDR2 SVGIG (reference sequence). After removal of 0 bases from V and 0 bases from J, the junction contained 5 bases not matched to a gene. The DNA for the CDR3 is TGTGCCTGGAGTGTTGGACAGGGGGTCCCTAGCAATCAGCCCCAGCATTTT. Amino acids: CAWSVGQGVPSNQPQHF. The full variable domain, with the rest looked up from reference TRBV30 and TRBJ1-5, is SQTIHQWPATLVQPVGSPLSLECTVEGTSNPNLYWYRQAAGRGLQLLFYSVGIGQISSEVPQNLSASRPQDRQFILSSKKLLLSDSGFYLCAWSVGQGVPSNQPQHFGDGTRLSIL.

The sample holds many counts of this clone. The chain links TRBV28 to TRBJ2-3; 10 bases line up with TRBD1. V was pared by 6 bases and J by 4 bases, with 7 bases of the junction left unmatched. The CDR3 is 15 amino acids. Germline CDR1 reads MDHEN; CDR2 reads SYDVKM. The CDR3 sequence: CASSLGTGDADTQYF. DNA for the CDR3: TGTGCCAGCAGCCTAGGGACAGGGGATGCAGATACGCAGTATTTT.